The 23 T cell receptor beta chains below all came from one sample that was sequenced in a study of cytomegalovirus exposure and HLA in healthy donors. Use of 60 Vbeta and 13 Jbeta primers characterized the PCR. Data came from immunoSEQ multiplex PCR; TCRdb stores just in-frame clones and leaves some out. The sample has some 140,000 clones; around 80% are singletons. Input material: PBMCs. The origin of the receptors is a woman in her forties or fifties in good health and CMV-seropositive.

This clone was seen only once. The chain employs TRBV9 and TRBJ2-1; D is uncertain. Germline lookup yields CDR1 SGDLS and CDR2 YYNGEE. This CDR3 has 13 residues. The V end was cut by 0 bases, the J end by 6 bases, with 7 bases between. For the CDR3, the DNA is TGTGCCAGCAGCGTAGATGGTAGCAATGAGCAGTTCTTC. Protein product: CASSVDGSNEQFF.

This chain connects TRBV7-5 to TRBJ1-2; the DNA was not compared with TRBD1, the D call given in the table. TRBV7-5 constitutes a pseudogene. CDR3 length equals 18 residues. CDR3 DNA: TGTGCCAGAAGCTCGCCGGGCGTCGCTGACAGACCGAGATATGGCTACACCTTC. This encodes CARSSPGVADRPRYGYTF.

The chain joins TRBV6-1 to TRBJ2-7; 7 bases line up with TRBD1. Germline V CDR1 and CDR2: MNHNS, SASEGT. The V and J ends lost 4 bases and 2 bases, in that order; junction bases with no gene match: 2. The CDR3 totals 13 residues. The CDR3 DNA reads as TGTGCCAGCAGTGTGGGACAGACCTACGAGCAGTACTTC. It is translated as CASSVGQTYEQYF.

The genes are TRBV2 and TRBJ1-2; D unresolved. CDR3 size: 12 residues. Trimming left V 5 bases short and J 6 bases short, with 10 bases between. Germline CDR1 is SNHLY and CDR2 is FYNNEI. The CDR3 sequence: CASSLTGDGYTF. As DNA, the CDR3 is TGTGCCAGCAGTTTAACCGGGGATGGCTACACCTTC.

The chain's CDR3 is CASSDPGTMSYEQYF. CDR3 bases: TGTGCCAGCAGTGATCCCGGGACAATGTCCTACGAGCAGTACTTC. V usage is TRBV6-1 and J usage is TRBJ2-7; TRBD1 is a possible D gene (6 bases). The germline V and J ends were trimmed by 3 bases and 1 base, with 13 bases remaining between them. This CDR3 contains 15 residues. Germline CDR1 and CDR2: MNHNS and SASEGT.

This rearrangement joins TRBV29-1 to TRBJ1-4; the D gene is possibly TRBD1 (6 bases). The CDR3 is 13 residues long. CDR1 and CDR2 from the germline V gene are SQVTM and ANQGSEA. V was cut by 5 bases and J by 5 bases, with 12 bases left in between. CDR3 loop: CSVRGAGNEKLFF. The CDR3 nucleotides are TGCAGCGTTCGGGGGGCAGGGAATGAAAAACTGTTTTTT.

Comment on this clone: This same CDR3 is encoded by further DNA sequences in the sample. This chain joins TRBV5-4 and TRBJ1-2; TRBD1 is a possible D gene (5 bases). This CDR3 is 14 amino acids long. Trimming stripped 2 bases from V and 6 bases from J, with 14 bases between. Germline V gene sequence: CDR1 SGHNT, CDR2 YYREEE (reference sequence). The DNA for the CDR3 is TGTGCCAGCAGCTTAGGCGCAGGGAAGGATGGCTACACCTTC. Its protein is CASSLGAGKDGYTF.

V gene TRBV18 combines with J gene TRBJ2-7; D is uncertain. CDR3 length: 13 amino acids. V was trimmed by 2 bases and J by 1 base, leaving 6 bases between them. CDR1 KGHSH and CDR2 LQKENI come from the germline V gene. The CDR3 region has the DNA TGTGCCAGCTCACCAGGCCAGTCCTACGAGCAGTACTTC. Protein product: CASSPGQSYEQYF.

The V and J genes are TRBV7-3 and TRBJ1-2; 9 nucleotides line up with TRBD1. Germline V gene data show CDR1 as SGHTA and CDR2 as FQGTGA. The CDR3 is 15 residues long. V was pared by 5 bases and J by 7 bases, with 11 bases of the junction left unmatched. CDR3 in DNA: TGTGCCAGCAGCGAGTATACAGGGGGCGTATTTGGCTACACCTTC. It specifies CASSEYTGGVFGYTF. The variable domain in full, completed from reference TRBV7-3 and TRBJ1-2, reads GAGVSQTPSNKVTEKGKYVELRCDPISGHTALYWYRQSLGQGPEFLIYFQGTGAADDSGLPNDRFFAVRPEGSVSTLKIQRTERGDSAVYLCASSEYTGGVFGYTFGSGTRLTVV.

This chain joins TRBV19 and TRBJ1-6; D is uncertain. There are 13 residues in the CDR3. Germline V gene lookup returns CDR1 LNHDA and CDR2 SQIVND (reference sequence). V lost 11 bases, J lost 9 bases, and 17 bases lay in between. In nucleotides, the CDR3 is TGTGCCTCCCGTTCGCTAAGCGGTTCACCCCTCCACTTT. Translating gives CASRSLSGSPLHF.

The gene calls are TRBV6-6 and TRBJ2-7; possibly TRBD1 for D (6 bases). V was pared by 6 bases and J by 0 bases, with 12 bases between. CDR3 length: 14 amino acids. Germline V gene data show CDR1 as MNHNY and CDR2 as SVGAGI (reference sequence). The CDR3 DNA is TGTGCCAGCAGACCCCAGGGGAGCTCCTACGAGCAGTACTTC. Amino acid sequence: CASRPQGSSYEQYF.

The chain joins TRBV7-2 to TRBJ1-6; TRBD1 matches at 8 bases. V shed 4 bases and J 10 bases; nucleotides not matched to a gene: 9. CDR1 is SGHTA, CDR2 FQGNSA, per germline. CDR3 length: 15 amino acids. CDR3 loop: CASSYNQGAGSPLHF. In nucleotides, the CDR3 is TGTGCCAGCAGCTACAACCAGGGGGCCGGATCACCCCTCCACTTT.

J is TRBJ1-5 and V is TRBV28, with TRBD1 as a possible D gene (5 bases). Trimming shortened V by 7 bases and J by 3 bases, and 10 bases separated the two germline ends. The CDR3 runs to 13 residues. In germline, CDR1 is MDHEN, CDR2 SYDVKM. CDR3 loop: CASTGRNNQPQHF. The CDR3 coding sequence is TGTGCCAGCACAGGGCGGAACAATCAGCCCCAGCATTTT.

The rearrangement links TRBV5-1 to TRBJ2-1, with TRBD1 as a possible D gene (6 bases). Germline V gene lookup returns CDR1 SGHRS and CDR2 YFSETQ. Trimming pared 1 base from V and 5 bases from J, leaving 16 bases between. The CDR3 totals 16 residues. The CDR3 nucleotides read TGCGCCAGCAGCTTGCGACCCGGGACAAATAACAATGAGCAGTTCTTC. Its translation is CASSLRPGTNNNEQFF.

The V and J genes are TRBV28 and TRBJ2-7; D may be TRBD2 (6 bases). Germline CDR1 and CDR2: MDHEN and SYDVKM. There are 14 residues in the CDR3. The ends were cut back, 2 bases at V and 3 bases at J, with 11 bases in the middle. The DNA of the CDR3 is TGTGCCAGCAGTTTAATAGCGGCAAACTACGAGCAGTACTTC. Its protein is CASSLIAANYEQYF.

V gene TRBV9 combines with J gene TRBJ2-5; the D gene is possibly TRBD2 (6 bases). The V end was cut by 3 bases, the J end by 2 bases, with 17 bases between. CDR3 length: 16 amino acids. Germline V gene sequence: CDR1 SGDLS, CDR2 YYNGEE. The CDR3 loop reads CASSETGWREQETQYF. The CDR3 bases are TGTGCCAGCAGCGAGACTGGTTGGAGGGAACAAGAGACCCAGTACTTC.

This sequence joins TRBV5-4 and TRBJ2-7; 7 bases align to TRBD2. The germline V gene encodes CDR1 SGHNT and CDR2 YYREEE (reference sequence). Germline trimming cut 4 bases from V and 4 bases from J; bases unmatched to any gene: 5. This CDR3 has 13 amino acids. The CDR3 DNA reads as TGTGCCAGCAGCCTCGGGGGGTTATACGAGCAGTACTTC. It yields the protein CASSLGGLYEQYF.

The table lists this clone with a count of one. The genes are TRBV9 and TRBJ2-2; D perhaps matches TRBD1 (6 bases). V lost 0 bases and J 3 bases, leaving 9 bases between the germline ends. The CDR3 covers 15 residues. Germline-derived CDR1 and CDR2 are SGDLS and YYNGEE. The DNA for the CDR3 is TGTGCCAGCAGCGTAGGCAGGGGATACACCGGGGAGCTGTTTTTT. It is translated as CASSVGRGYTGELFF. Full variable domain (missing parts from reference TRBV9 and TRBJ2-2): DSGVTQTPKHLITATGQRVTLRCSPRSGDLSVYWYQQSLDQGLQFLIQYYNGEERAKGNILERFSAQQFPDLHSELNLSSLELGDSALYFCASSVGRGYTGELFFGEGSRLTVL.

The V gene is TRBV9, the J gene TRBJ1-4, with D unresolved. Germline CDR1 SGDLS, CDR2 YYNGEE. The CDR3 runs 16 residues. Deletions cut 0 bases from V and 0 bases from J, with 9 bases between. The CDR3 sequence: CASSVGTGTTNEKLFF. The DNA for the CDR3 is TGTGCCAGCAGCGTAGGGACGGGGACAACTAATGAAAAACTGTTTTTT. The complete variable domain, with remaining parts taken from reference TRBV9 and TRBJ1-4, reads DSGVTQTPKHLITATGQRVTLRCSPRSGDLSVYWYQQSLDQGLQFLIQYYNGEERAKGNILERFSAQQFPDLHSELNLSSLELGDSALYFCASSVGTGTTNEKLFFGSGTQLSVL.

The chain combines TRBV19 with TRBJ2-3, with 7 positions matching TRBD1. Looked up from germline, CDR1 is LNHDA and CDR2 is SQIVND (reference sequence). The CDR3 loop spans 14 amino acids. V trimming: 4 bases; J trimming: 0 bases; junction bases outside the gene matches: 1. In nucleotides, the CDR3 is TGTGCCAGTAGTACGGGACAGAGCACAGATACGCAGTATTTT. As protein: CASSTGQSTDTQYF.

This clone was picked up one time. The CDR3 protein is CASSTGDSTDTQYF. The CDR3 region has the DNA TGCGCCAGCAGCACAGGGGACAGCACAGATACGCAGTATTTT. The J gene is TRBJ2-3, the V gene TRBV5-1, with 7 bases matching TRBD1. The junction had 2 bases not matched to a gene; V was cut back by 4 bases and J by 0 bases. The CDR3 contains 14 residues. Germline-derived CDR1 and CDR2 are SGHRS and YFSETQ.

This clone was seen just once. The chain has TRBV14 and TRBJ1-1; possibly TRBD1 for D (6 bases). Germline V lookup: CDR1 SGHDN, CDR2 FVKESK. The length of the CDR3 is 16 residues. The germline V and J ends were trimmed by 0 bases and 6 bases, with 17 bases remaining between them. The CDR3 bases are TGTGCCAGCAGCCAAGAGTCCCCACAGGGAAAGGCTGAAGCTTTCTTT. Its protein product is CASSQESPQGKAEAFF.

CDR3 nucleotides: TGTGCCAGCATCCCTATCGGGGGGGGCGGGGAGACCCAGTACTTC. This gives the protein CASIPIGGGGETQYF. The V gene is TRBV7-8, the J gene TRBJ2-5; 8 nucleotides match TRBD2. Germline V gene sequence: CDR1 SGHVS, CDR2 FQNEAQ. The CDR3 totals 15 residues. Losses at the gene ends were 7 bases for V and 5 bases for J; bases not matched to a gene: 12.